The 11 T cell receptor beta chains below all came from one sample that was sequenced in a study of regulatory T cells in long-lasting Graves disease. The time point here: newly diagnosed GD, antithyroid drugs for less than 3 months. From RNA extracted from PBMCs, the TCR library was made. HTBI primers from iRepertoire and Arm-PCR of CDR3 regions yielded the TCR beta libraries. TCRdb redid the calling of the multiplex PCR reads with MiXCR, one entry per CDR3 protein. This repertoire shows 400,000 to 500,000 distinct CDR3 sequences, approximately 15% found once; its top ten account for over 15%. The data were also submitted as part of a second study, on T cells in Graves' hyperthyroidism and ophthalmopathy.

Source: peripheral blood mononuclear cells (PBMCs), taken at new diagnosis, from a patient treated with antithyroid drugs. These receptors originate from a woman in her 30s with Graves disease.

V is TRBV19 and J is TRBJ2-1; 11 bases map to TRBD2. With 5 bases clipped from V and 4 bases from J, the junction kept 7 bases outside the gene matches. Germline V CDR1 and CDR2: LNHDA, SQIVND (reference sequence). The CDR3 has 16 amino acids. CDR3 protein: CASSVPGLADYNEQFF. The DNA for the CDR3 is TGTGCCAGTAGTGTTCCGGGACTAGCGGATTACAATGAGCAGTTCTTC.

This clonotype occurred a few times. The chain employs TRBV9 and TRBJ1-4; TRBD1 agrees at 9 bases. V lost 4 bases, J lost 4 bases, and 5 bases stayed unmatched. The CDR3 runs to 15 residues. Germline V gene sequence: CDR1 SGDLS, CDR2 YYNGEE. This CDR3 is CASSPWTGVNEKLFF. The CDR3 DNA sequence: TGTGCCAGCAGCCCTTGGACAGGGGTTAATGAAAAACTGTTTTTT.

The CDR3 region has the DNA TGTGCCAGCAGTGCCACCGGGACAGGGGCTGAGACCCAGTACTTC. Translating it yields CASSATGTGAETQYF. The chain couples TRBV2 to TRBJ2-5, with 10 bases identical to TRBD1. Germline-derived CDR1 and CDR2 are SNHLY and FYNNEI. The length of the CDR3 is 15 residues. J lost 5 bases, V lost 4 bases, and 7 bases had no gene match.

Comments on this clonotype: A far larger clone is one base from this, pointing to a likely read error. V and J are TRBV13 and TRBJ2-3; 8 bases are a match to TRBD2. The better agreement between TRBJ2-2 and the DNA end casts doubt on the J call. The CDR3 runs 14 residues. CDR1 and CDR2 from the germline V gene are PRHDT and FYEKMQ (reference sequence). The CDR3 DNA reads TGTGCCAACAGCTTACGCGGGGGGACCGGGGAGCTGTTTTTT. Its translation: CANSLRGGTGELFF.

The rearrangement uses TRBV12-3 or TRBV12-4 and TRBJ2-7, with 14 bases identical to TRBD2. The V segment lost 6 bases and the J segment 6 bases; nucleotides outside the gene matches: 10. This CDR3 is built from 16 residues. For the CDR3, the DNA is TGTGCCAGCAGCAGTCCCGGGACTAGCGGGAGACTCGAGCAGTACTTC. This encodes CASSSPGTSGRLEQYF.

In the case of this clonotype: Just one base apart from a much larger clone, this may be a read error. The chain employs TRBV28 and TRBJ2-7; D might be TRBD2 (5 bases). This CDR3 is 16 amino acids long. Germline CDR1 and CDR2: MDHEN and SYDVKM. The CDR3 here is CAGSPHSPALPGEQYF. CDR3 nucleotides: TGTGCCGGCAGTCCTCACTCTCCGGCACTCCCGGGGGAGCAGTACTTC.

On this clonotype itself: Since a much larger clone is just one base distant, this may be a read error. A read error is likely, as this CDR3 ends without the conserved phenylalanine or tryptophan. V gene TRBV28 combines with J gene TRBJ2-1; possible D gene TRBD2, 6 bases. Germline assignment: CDR1 MDHEN and CDR2 SYDVKM. The CDR3 loop spans 13 amino acids. V lost 10 bases and J lost 8, with 18 bases in between. The CDR3 nucleotides are TGTGCCACCGTCCCGCGGGGCCCGGATGAGCAGTTCCTC. Translation: CATVPRGPDEQFL.

At least ten counts were recorded for this clonotype. V usage is TRBV20-1 and J usage is TRBJ2-7; 7 bases agree with TRBD1. The J segment lost 1 base and the V segment lost 3 bases, leaving 6 bases of the junction unmatched. CDR1 is DFQATT and CDR2 is SNEGSKA in the germline V gene (reference sequence). The CDR3 loop spans 14 amino acids. The CDR3 loop reads CSASSYRGSYEQYF. CDR3 nucleotide sequence: TGCAGTGCTAGTAGCTACAGGGGATCCTACGAGCAGTACTTC.

The V call is TRBV4-1, the J call TRBJ2-1; tentative D call: TRBD1 (5 bases). The CDR3 totals 18 residues. Germline V gene sequence: CDR1 MGHRA, CDR2 YSYEKL. V lost 3 bases and J lost 7, with 25 bases in between. In DNA, the CDR3 is TGCGCCAGCAGCCAGGACGATTCCATATGGGCTAGGGGTAATGAGCAGTTCTTC. Amino acids: CASSQDDSIWARGNEQFF.

This clonotype was seen ten or more times. The chain is built from TRBV11-2 and TRBJ2-3, with D possibly matching TRBD1 (5 bases). CDR1 and CDR2 from the germline V gene are SGHAT and FQNNGV. The V gene lost 1 base and the J gene lost 5 bases, with 13 bases spanning the gap. CDR3 length: 15 amino acids. CDR3 sequence: CASSLGQGRGDTQYF. In DNA, the CDR3 is TGTGCCAGCAGCTTAGGGCAGGGCAGAGGAGATACGCAGTATTTT.

The chain uses TRBV6-5 and TRBJ2-3, with 11 bases that match TRBD2. The germline CDR1 and CDR2 sequences are MNHEY and SVGAGI. The V segment lost 2 bases and the J segment 0 bases; nucleotides outside the gene matches: 4. The CDR3 extends over 17 amino acids. The CDR3 region is CASSYTWTSGSTDTQYF. CDR3 bases: TGTGCCAGCAGTTACACCTGGACTAGCGGGAGCACAGATACGCAGTATTTT.